The 19 T cell receptor beta chains presented below share a single source sample, sequenced in a study of cytomegalovirus exposure and HLA in healthy donors. Primers for the PCR totalled 60 Vbeta and 13 Jbeta. The assay was immunoSEQ multiplex PCR, and TCRdb's table has in-frame clones only and misses some. This sample has 250,000 to 350,000 clones, with 86% found just once. The sample comprised PBMCs. The origin of the receptors is a man aged 35 to 55 in good health and CMV-seropositive.

The chain uses TRBV5-1 and TRBJ2-7, with TRBD2 as a possible D gene (6 bases). CDR1 SGHRS and CDR2 YFSETQ come from the germline V gene. V lost 1 base to trimming and J lost 0 bases, with 17 bases between them. The CDR3 has 17 residues. The CDR3 reads CASSLYPLTRSSYEQYF. As DNA, the CDR3 is TGCGCCAGCAGCTTGTACCCCCTGACTAGGAGCTCCTACGAGCAGTACTTC.

The V and J genes are TRBV19 and TRBJ2-1; TRBD2 matches at 9 bases. Germline V gives CDR1 LNHDA, CDR2 SQIVND (reference sequence). The trim removed 8 bases at V and 10 bases at J, leaving 24 bases unmatched. This CDR3 is built from 18 residues. The CDR3 nucleotides are TGTGCCAGTCGGCATGTTCGGCGCGGGAGGGCCGGAGTGGGAGAGCAGTTCTTC. Protein: CASRHVRRGRAGVGEQFF.

Comment on this clone: One end of the junction does not line up with germline, which may come from a read error. This rearrangement joins TRBV7-7 to TRBJ2-7, with D tentatively TRBD1 (6 bases). The CDR3 loop spans 14 amino acids. Per germline, CDR1 SSHAT and CDR2 FNYEAQ (reference sequence). In nucleotides, the CDR3 is TGTGCTAGCAGCCCAGAACAGGGAGCCTACGAGCAGTACTTC. Translating it yields CASSPEQGAYEQYF.

The V gene is TRBV28, the J gene TRBJ1-3; D uncertain. This CDR3 spans 15 amino acids. Trimming took 1 base from V and 0 from J, leaving 7 bases between them. Germline lookup yields CDR1 MDHEN and CDR2 SYDVKM. CDR3 sequence: CASSLSESSGNTIYF. The CDR3 DNA is TGTGCCAGCAGTTTATCTGAGAGCTCTGGAAACACCATATATTTT. The whole variable domain, filled in from reference TRBV28 and TRBJ1-3, reads DVKVTQSSRYLVKRTGEKVFLECVQDMDHENMFWYRQDPGLGLRLIYFSYDVKMKEKGDIPEGYSVSREKKERFSLILESASTNQTSMYLCASSLSESSGNTIYFGEGSWLTVV.

The V gene is TRBV19, the J gene TRBJ1-2; TRBD1 might be the D (5 bases). The germline V and J ends were trimmed by 6 bases and 4 bases, with 9 bases remaining between them. The germline V gene encodes CDR1 LNHDA and CDR2 SQIVND (reference sequence). The CDR3 has 12 residues. CDR3: CASRTAVYGYTF. The CDR3, as DNA: TGTGCCAGTAGGACAGCTGTCTATGGCTACACCTTC.

V usage is TRBV18 and J usage is TRBJ2-7; 7 nucleotides match TRBD1. The CDR3 totals 15 residues. V shed 3 bases, J shed 0 bases, and the junction held 5 bases outside the gene matches. The V gene's germline CDR1 is KGHSH and CDR2 LQKENI. The CDR3 region has the DNA TGTGCCAGCTCACCTAGTCAGGGGGTCTCCTACGAGCAGTACTTC. Translated, it gives CASSPSQGVSYEQYF.

The CDR3: CASSIPSGIANTGELFF. In nucleotides, the CDR3 is TGTGCCAGTAGTATCCCTAGCGGGATTGCGAACACCGGGGAGCTGTTTTTT. The rearrangement joins TRBV19 to TRBJ2-2, with TRBD2 matching 9 bases. Losses at the gene ends were 3 bases for V and 0 bases for J; bases not matched to a gene: 5. CDR1 is LNHDA, CDR2 SQIVND, per germline (reference sequence). CDR3 length: 17 amino acids.

Notes on this clone: One junction end disagrees with the germline gene, perhaps due to a read error. This sequence joins TRBV7-7 and TRBJ2-1, with 9 nucleotides matching TRBD1. Germline assignment: CDR1 SSHAT and CDR2 FNYEAQ (reference sequence). This CDR3 comprises 15 residues. The CDR3 coding sequence is TGTGCTAGCAGCCCAGACAGGGGGATGTACAATGAGCAGTTCTTC. Residues: CASSPDRGMYNEQFF.

This clone was seen a few times. The chain recombines TRBV4-3 with TRBJ2-7; TRBD2 matches at 8 bases. The germline CDR1 and CDR2 sequences are LGHNA and YSLEER. CDR3 length: 16 residues. The ends lost 3 bases at V and 3 bases at J; junction bases unmatched: 10. The CDR3 region has the DNA TGCGCCAGCAGCCATAGAGGCACTAGCGGATACTACGAGCAGTACTTC. This encodes CASSHRGTSGYYEQYF.

V gene TRBV19 combines with J gene TRBJ2-7, with 10 nucleotides matching TRBD1. CDR3 length: 16 residues. V dropped 3 bases and J dropped 2; count of bases not matched to a gene: 7. Germline V CDR1 and CDR2: LNHDA, SQIVND (reference sequence). CDR3 residues: CASSMGAGTGAYEQYF. In nucleotides, the CDR3 is TGTGCCAGTAGTATGGGAGCCGGGACAGGGGCCTACGAGCAGTACTTC.

This chain links TRBV5-1 with TRBJ2-5, with 8 positions matching TRBD2. V shed 4 bases and J 1 base; nucleotides not matched to a gene: 3. The CDR3 totals 14 residues. Germline V gene lookup returns CDR1 SGHRS and CDR2 YFSETQ. The CDR3 coding sequence is TGCGCCAGCAGCCCGGGGGGGGCCCAAGAGACCCAGTACTTC. It codes for CASSPGGAQETQYF.

About this clone itself: The junction does not match germline at one end; this may be a read error. V is TRBV7-7 and J is TRBJ2-2; 10 bases agree with TRBD2. The germline CDR1 and CDR2 sequences are SSHAT and FNYEAQ (reference sequence). The CDR3 has 16 amino acids. CDR3 coding DNA: TGTGCTAGCAGCTTAGGAGCGGGAGGGCCGACCGGGGAGCTGTTTTTT. Amino acid sequence: CASSLGAGGPTGELFF. The full variable domain, rest sourced from reference TRBV7-7 and TRBJ2-2, is GAGVSQSPRYKVTKRGQDVTLRCDPISSHATLYWYQQALGQGPEFLTYFNYEAQPDKSGLPSDRFSAERPEGSISTLTIQRTEQRDSAMYRCASSLGAGGPTGELFFGEGSRLTVL.

This chain uses TRBV7-6 with TRBJ2-3; weak D call: TRBD2 (6 bases). The ends were cut back, 0 bases at V and 5 bases at J, with 9 bases in the middle. Germline CDR1 and CDR2: SGHVS and FNYEAQ. CDR3 size: 14 residues. This CDR3 reads CASSLAGGIDTQYF. For the CDR3, the DNA is TGTGCCAGCAGCTTAGCGGGAGGAATAGATACGCAGTATTTT.

This clone was observed many times. The chain has TRBV7-9 and TRBJ2-1; a weak D match, TRBD2 (5 bases). Looked up from germline, CDR1 is SEHNR and CDR2 is FQNEAQ (reference sequence). CDR3 size: 13 residues. Deletions cut 1 base from V and 7 bases from J, with 8 bases between. DNA of the CDR3: TGTGCCAGCAGCTTAGGCCCGGGGAATGAGCAGTTCTTC. The encoded protein is CASSLGPGNEQFF.

CDR3 bases: TGTGCCAGCAGCCTAAGATACGAGCAGTACTTC. As protein: CASSLRYEQYF. The V call is TRBV7-8, the J call TRBJ2-7, with no clear D. The CDR3 is 11 amino acids. Germline values: CDR1 SGHVS, CDR2 FQNEAQ. V was trimmed by 5 bases and J by 4 bases, leaving 6 bases between them. Drawing the rest from reference TRBV7-8 and TRBJ2-7, the complete variable domain is GAGVSQSPRYKVAKRGQDVALRCDPISGHVSLFWYQQALGQGPEFLTYFQNEAQLDKSGLPSDRFFAERPEGSVSTLKIQRTQQEDSAVYLCASSLRYEQYFGPGTRLTVT.

This clone was observed a few times. V is TRBV28 and J is TRBJ1-1, with TRBD1 matching 9 bases. Germline V gene sequence: CDR1 MDHEN, CDR2 SYDVKM. The CDR3 loop spans 15 amino acids. Unmatched junction bases numbered 11, after V lost 5 bases and J lost 7 bases. The CDR3 coding sequence is TGTGCCAGCAGTCAATCTTGGACAGGGGTGAGTGAAGCTTTCTTT. This gives the protein CASSQSWTGVSEAFF.

The chain joins TRBV27 to TRBJ2-1; D is ambiguous. Germline CDR1 and CDR2: MNHEY and SMNVEV (reference sequence). The CDR3 has 13 residues. Trimming pared 6 bases from V and 4 bases from J, leaving 10 bases between. CDR3 coding DNA: TGTGCCAGCAGGGAGACTGTATACAATGAGCAGTTCTTC. Amino acid sequence: CASRETVYNEQFF.

The rearrangement joins TRBV28 to TRBJ2-6; D remains unclear. CDR1 and CDR2 from the germline V gene are MDHEN and SYDVKM. The CDR3 extends over 16 amino acids. V shed 1 base and J shed 4 bases, with 11 bases lying between them. CDR3 coding DNA: TGTGCCAGCAGTTTATTAGGAGTGCGGGGGGCCAACGTCCTGACTTTC. Protein sequence: CASSLLGVRGANVLTF. Full variable domain (rest looked up from reference TRBV28 and TRBJ2-6): DVKVTQSSRYLVKRTGEKVFLECVQDMDHENMFWYRQDPGLGLRLIYFSYDVKMKEKGDIPEGYSVSREKKERFSLILESASTNQTSMYLCASSLLGVRGANVLTFGAGSRLTVL.

The chain uses TRBV20-1 and TRBJ2-1, with D uncertain. The germline V gene encodes CDR1 DFQATT and CDR2 SNEGSKA (reference sequence). This CDR3 region has 11 residues. With 6 bases removed from V and 5 bases from J, the gap between germline ends came to 8 bases. The CDR3 reads CSAEKDNEQFF. The CDR3 nucleotides read TGCAGTGCGGAGAAAGACAATGAGCAGTTCTTC.